The present T cell receptor (beta chain) was sequenced within a study of cytomegalovirus exposure and HLA in healthy donors. Whole-study findings and limits: As a later analysis showed, a missense DCLRE1C variant was linked to trimming of TCR beta V- and J-genes. There were some public TCRs occurring in many donors, but most TCR sequences were rare. Available immune exposure information covered CMV serostatus only. Excluded: some indistinguishable V segments such as TRBV6-2 and TRBV6-3.

The PCR employed 60 Vbeta primers together with 13 Jbeta primers. The data were produced by immunoSEQ multiplex PCR, yet TCRdb's version contains in-frame clones alone and is incomplete. The repertoire holds 140,000 or so clones, 82% seen once, with 3.4% in the top ten. Concerning this clone itself: Its antigen is still unknown.

CDR3 length: 14 residues. V was pared by 5 bases and J by 0 bases, with 10 bases between. The germline V gene has CDR1 MNHEY and CDR2 SVGAGI. The specimen sequenced was PBMCs. The chain carries TRBV6-5 and TRBJ1-1; D is possibly TRBD1 (6 bases). The clonotype comes from a male donor in good health and CMV-seronegative. The CDR3 nucleotides are TGTGCCAGCAGTCGACAGGTGCTGAACACTGAAGCTTTCTTT. It translates to CASSRQVLNTEAFF.